This T cell receptor beta chain appears in the sequencing data of a study of blood T cell repertoires in COVID-19. This clone was counted once. Authors' data handling: From reference gene primer amplification, estimates of nucleated cell counts were derived. Sequencing was performed with immunoSEQ multiplex PCR; in TCRdb, only in-frame clones are kept and a portion is missing. That table is the source of V, J and clone size, and D and trimming were worked out from the DNA. The repertoire holds tens of thousands of clones, around nine tenths seen once, with over 7.5% in the top ten. The CDR3 consists of 15 residues. Germline V gene data show CDR1 as SEHNR and CDR2 as FQNEAQ (reference sequence). Trimming pared 5 bases from V and 0 bases from J, leaving 11 bases between.

This chain joins TRBV7-9 and TRBJ2-1; possibly TRBD2 for D (6 bases). The sample taken for sequencing was peripheral blood. This TCR came from a man in his fifties or sixties with active COVID-19. The CDR3 sequence is CASSPEGSSYNEQFF. CDR3 sequence (DNA): TGTGCCAGCAGCCCGGAGGGGAGCTCCTACAATGAGCAGTTCTTC.